The 6 T cell receptor beta chains presented below share a single source sample, sequenced in a study of T-cell reconstitution after alpha-beta-depleted transplantation in children. Preparation of the TCRbeta library involved a method that used unique molecular identifiers. TCRdb used MiXCR to reprocess the PCR reads, holding one entry per CDR3 protein. Among 550,000 to 600,000 distinct CDR3 sequences listed, around 23% were seen once. This sample comprised PBMCs, mostly from graft donor cells, obtained 360 days after TCRalphabeta/CD19-depleted stem cell transplant. These receptors originate from a boy less than two years old who had a stem cell transplant for acute myeloid leukemia, so the T cells may come from the graft donor.

V gene TRBV28 combines with J gene TRBJ2-3; 9 positions agree with TRBD1. The CDR3 contains 16 residues. Trimming took 4 bases from V and 2 from J; bases not matched to a gene: 7. The germline V gene has CDR1 MDHEN and CDR2 SYDVKM. For the CDR3, the DNA is TGTGCCAGCAGTTCCGTACAGGGGGCCCCCACAGATACGCAGTATTTT. It specifies CASSSVQGAPTDTQYF. Combining the CDR3 with reference TRBV28 and TRBJ2-3 gives the whole variable domain DVKVTQSSRYLVKRTGEKVFLECVQDMDHENMFWYRQDPGLGLRLIYFSYDVKMKEKGDIPEGYSVSREKKERFSLILESASTNQTSMYLCASSSVQGAPTDTQYFGPGTRLTVL.

This clonotype turned up a few times. This chain joins TRBV5-1 and TRBJ2-3; maybe TRBD2 (5 bases). Trimming took off 5 bases at V and 2 bases at J, with 15 bases between the two ends. CDR3 length: 15 amino acids. Per the germline V gene, CDR1 is SGHRS and CDR2 is YFSETQ. CDR3 protein: CASSSGLTDTDTQYF. In DNA, the CDR3 is TGCGCCAGCAGTTCAGGACTGACGGACACAGATACGCAGTATTTT.

At least ten counts were recorded for this clonotype. This rearrangement joins TRBV7-6 to TRBJ1-2, with D perhaps matching TRBD1 (5 bases). The germline CDR1 and CDR2 sequences are SGHVS and FNYEAQ. This CDR3 contains 16 residues. V was trimmed by 3 bases and J by 8 bases, leaving 22 bases between them. CDR3 nucleotide sequence: TGTGCCAGCAGCTTCAAAATCGGGGCCCTTTTGGAGGGCTACACCTTC. Amino acid sequence: CASSFKIGALLEGYTF.

The J gene is TRBJ2-1, the V gene TRBV3-1; 8 bases line up with TRBD2. Germline V gene data show CDR1 as LGHDT and CDR2 as YNNKEL (reference sequence). This CDR3 spans 14 amino acids. The ends lost 0 bases at V and 10 bases at J; junction bases unmatched: 5. The CDR3 region has the DNA TGTGCCAGCAGCCAAGATGTAAGCGGGGGCGAGCAGTTCTTC. Translated, it gives CASSQDVSGGEQFF.

Concerning this clonotype itself: At one boundary the junction diverges from the germline segment, which might be a read error. The chain links TRBV4-1 to TRBJ2-1; 12 bases match TRBD2. The CDR3 consists of 14 residues. Germline V gene data show CDR1 as MGHRA and CDR2 as YSYEKL. The chain's CDR3 is CASGSSGGANEQFF. CDR3 bases: TGTGCCAGCGGATCTAGCGGGGGGGCCAATGAGCAGTTCTTC.

In its sample, this clonotype was seen a few times. The J gene is TRBJ1-1, the V gene TRBV25-1; D unresolved. Germline V gene sequence: CDR1 MGHDK, CDR2 SYGVNS. The V end was cut by 4 bases, the J end by 0 bases, with 6 bases between. This CDR3 spans 13 amino acids. The CDR3 coding sequence is TGTGCCAGCAGTGCCATGGTGAACACTGAAGCTTTCTTT. It specifies CASSAMVNTEAFF.